The 25 T cell receptor beta chains reported below all come from one sample, sequenced in a study of blood T cell repertoires in COVID-19. The data were produced by immunoSEQ multiplex PCR, yet TCRdb's version contains in-frame clones alone and is incomplete. The sample carries over 600,000 clones, 85% to 90% recorded once. What was sequenced was peripheral blood. The receptors originated from a woman younger than 30 with acute or convalescent COVID-19.

The DNA for the CDR3 is TGCGCCAGCAGCTTGGAAGGTACAGGGGGAACTGAAAAACTGTTTTTT. This encodes CASSLEGTGGTEKLFF. This chain connects TRBV5-1 to TRBJ1-4; TRBD1 matches at 8 bases. The CDR3 runs 16 residues. With 0 bases clipped from V and 7 bases from J, the junction kept 8 bases outside the gene matches. Germline V gene data show CDR1 as SGHRS and CDR2 as YFSETQ. Drawing the rest from reference TRBV5-1 and TRBJ1-4, the complete variable domain is KAGVTQTPRYLIKTRGQQVTLSCSPISGHRSVSWYQQTPGQGLQFLFEYFSETQRNKGNFPGRFSGRQFSNSRSEMNVSTLELGDSALYLCASSLEGTGGTEKLFFGSGTQLSVL.

V is TRBV7-9 and J is TRBJ1-5, with D perhaps matching TRBD1 (6 bases). Germline CDR1 is SEHNR and CDR2 is FQNEAQ (reference sequence). V was trimmed by 5 bases and J by 5 bases, leaving 16 bases between them. The CDR3 consists of 15 residues. The CDR3, as DNA: TGTGCCAGCAGCCTGACAGGCCAAAACGATCAGCCCCAGCATTTT. Protein product: CASSLTGQNDQPQHF.

V and J are TRBV6-2 or TRBV6-3 and TRBJ2-7; the match to TRBD2 covers 7 bases. The junction had 6 bases not matched to a gene; V was cut back by 0 bases and J by 4 bases. CDR3 length: 15 residues. Germline lookup yields CDR1 MNHEY and CDR2 SVGEGT. CDR3 sequence: CASSYSLAVSYEQYF. The CDR3 coding sequence is TGTGCCAGCAGTTACTCTCTAGCGGTTTCTTACGAGCAGTACTTC.

This chain links TRBV5-1 with TRBJ1-2; no reliable D call. Germline V gene data show CDR1 as SGHRS and CDR2 as YFSETQ. The CDR3 spans 13 residues. Trimming took 7 bases from V and 5 from J, leaving 15 bases between them. The CDR3: CASRPDGPYGYTF. The CDR3 DNA sequence: TGCGCCAGCCGCCCGGATGGGCCTTATGGCTACACCTTC.

The chain employs TRBV7-7 and TRBJ1-2; 10 bases map to TRBD1. Germline CDR1 is SSHAT and CDR2 is FNYEAQ (reference sequence). V lost 5 bases, J lost 7 bases, and 10 bases stayed unmatched. There are 15 residues in the CDR3. CDR3 DNA sequence: TGTGCCAGCAGCGCGACAGGGGGCGATTTTGGTGGCTACACCTTC. Translating gives CASSATGGDFGGYTF.

The gene calls are TRBV7-9 and TRBJ2-2, with 7 bases matching TRBD1. This CDR3 is 15 amino acids long. V lost 6 bases, J lost 5 bases, and 9 bases stayed unmatched. Germline values: CDR1 SEHNR, CDR2 FQNEAQ (reference sequence). DNA for the CDR3: TGTGCCAGCAGTCAAGACAGGGTGTGGACCGGGGAGCTGTTTTTT. Translating it yields CASSQDRVWTGELFF.

V usage is TRBV4-1 and J usage is TRBJ1-4, with 8 bases matching TRBD1. The germline gives CDR1 MGHRA, CDR2 YSYEKL. The V gene end was trimmed by 7 bases and the J gene end by 7 bases; junction bases not matched to a gene: 5. CDR3 length: 13 amino acids. The CDR3 nucleotides are TGCGCCAGCACCGGGACAGGCCGTGAAAAACTGTTTTTT. Amino acid sequence: CASTGTGREKLFF.

This clone occurred once. The V and J genes are TRBV3-1 (or the pseudogene TRBV3-2) and TRBJ1-5; D remains ambiguous. This CDR3 region has 12 residues. Per germline, CDR1 LGHDT and CDR2 YNNKEL (reference sequence). Trimming took 1 base from V and 9 from J, leaving 7 bases between them. This CDR3 is CASSQGSGPQHF. Written as DNA, the CDR3 is TGTGCCAGCAGCCAAGGGTCGGGGCCCCAGCATTTT.

The V gene is TRBV5-4, the J gene TRBJ2-7, with 7 bases identical to TRBD1. V lost 4 bases, J lost 0 bases, and 4 bases stayed unmatched. The CDR3 runs to 14 residues. Germline V gene lookup returns CDR1 SGHNT and CDR2 YYREEE (reference sequence). CDR3 loop: CASSIGQASYEQYF. In nucleotides, the CDR3 is TGTGCCAGCAGCATCGGACAGGCCTCCTACGAGCAGTACTTC.

Details on this clone: Other DNA sequences in the same sample also yield this CDR3. The gene calls are TRBV2 and TRBJ1-6; D remains ambiguous. CDR1 and CDR2 (germline): SNHLY, FYNNEI. V lost 3 bases and J lost 6, with 6 bases in between. The length of the CDR3 is 13 residues. CDR3 amino acids: CASSDRGNSPLHF. The CDR3 bases are TGTGCCAGCAGTGACAGAGGTAATTCACCCCTCCACTTT.

The chain uses TRBV30 and TRBJ2-7; tentative D call: TRBD1 (7 bases). Germline CDR1 GTSNPN, CDR2 SVGIG (reference sequence). The length of the CDR3 is 15 residues. V dropped 5 bases and J dropped 2 bases, with 19 bases sitting between them. This chain's CDR3 is CAWGAQGGLAYEQYF. Written as DNA, the CDR3 is TGTGCCTGGGGGGCTCAGGGGGGATTAGCCTACGAGCAGTACTTC.

The gene calls are TRBV2 and TRBJ2-7, with D uncertain. V dropped 2 bases and J dropped 4 bases, with 15 bases sitting between them. Germline lookup yields CDR1 SNHLY and CDR2 FYNNEI. The CDR3 extends over 15 amino acids. The CDR3 DNA reads as TGTGCCAGCAGTGAAAGGTGGCTAGACTCGTACGAGCAGTACTTC. Amino acid sequence: CASSERWLDSYEQYF.

V usage is TRBV19 and J usage is TRBJ1-2; D remains unclear. Trimming left V 5 bases short and J 0 bases short, with 13 bases between. CDR1 and CDR2 from the germline V gene are LNHDA and SQIVND (reference sequence). This CDR3 contains 15 residues. Here the CDR3 DNA reads TGTGCCAGTAGTCCGGTAGTGAATTCTAACTATGGCTACACCTTC. It is translated as CASSPVVNSNYGYTF.

The chain recombines TRBV2 with TRBJ1-2; 8 nucleotides match TRBD1. The CDR3 sequence is 16 residues long. The germline CDR1 and CDR2 sequences are SNHLY and FYNNEI. J lost 8 bases, V lost 7 bases, and 18 bases had no gene match. For the CDR3, the DNA is TGTGCCAGCACTAGACTGGACAGGGTTGTTTTAGGGGGCTACACCTTC. Protein: CASTRLDRVVLGGYTF.

The CDR3 is CASRFERRVEQFF. In nucleotides, the CDR3 is TGTGCCAGCAGGTTCGAACGTCGGGTTGAGCAGTTCTTC. The chain employs TRBV2 and TRBJ2-1; unclear D gene. Germline CDR1 is SNHLY and CDR2 is FYNNEI. The CDR3 consists of 13 residues. Trimming shortened V by 6 bases and J by 9 bases, and 15 bases separated the two germline ends.

CDR3 amino acids: CASSRGGTEYNEQFF. CDR3 DNA sequence: TGTGCCAGCAGTCGGGGGGGTACAGAATACAATGAGCAGTTCTTC. This chain uses TRBV6-5 with TRBJ2-1; 8 bases fit TRBD2. From germline, CDR1 is MNHEY and CDR2 SVGAGI. The CDR3 totals 15 residues. V lost 5 bases, J lost 4 bases, and 7 bases stayed unmatched.

This chain joins TRBV9 and TRBJ1-1; 7 positions agree with TRBD1. The CDR3 totals 19 residues. The V segment lost 1 base and the J segment 1 base; nucleotides outside the gene matches: 16. Germline lookup yields CDR1 SGDLS and CDR2 YYNGEE. CDR3: CASSVKGGTAQLQNTEAFF. The CDR3 nucleotides read TGTGCCAGCAGCGTAAAGGGTGGGACAGCACAACTTCAGAACACTGAAGCTTTCTTT.

This chain uses TRBV9 with TRBJ2-7; 8 positions agree with TRBD2. CDR3 length: 14 amino acids. The V gene's germline CDR1 is SGDLS and CDR2 YYNGEE. The junction had 5 bases not matched to a gene; V was cut back by 3 bases and J by 3 bases. The chain's CDR3 is CASSAGGAHYEQYF. In nucleotides, the CDR3 is TGTGCCAGCAGCGCGGGGGGGGCCCACTACGAGCAGTACTTC.

This clone showed up just a few times. This chain connects TRBV5-6 to TRBJ1-3; a possible D gene is TRBD1 (5 bases). The CDR3 covers 16 residues. V lost 3 bases to trimming and J lost 0 bases, with 13 bases between them. In germline, CDR1 is SGHDT, CDR2 YYEEEE. The CDR3 DNA sequence: TGTGCCAGCAGCTCCTCCGGGACTAACTCTGGAAACACCATATATTTT. It is translated as CASSSSGTNSGNTIYF. Full variable domain (rest looked up from reference TRBV5-6 and TRBJ1-3): DAGVTQSPTHLIKTRGQQVTLRCSPKSGHDTVSWYQQALGQGPQFIFQYYEEEERQRGNFPDRFSGHQFPNYSSELNVNALLLGDSALYLCASSSSGTNSGNTIYFGEGSWLTVV.

This chain connects TRBV7-8 to TRBJ1-2, with unresolved D. The V end was cut by 3 bases, the J end by 4 bases, with 15 bases between. The CDR3 has 15 residues. Germline V gene sequence: CDR1 SGHVS, CDR2 FQNEAQ. The CDR3 loop is CASSLGEGLLYGYTF. Written as DNA, the CDR3 is TGTGCCAGCAGCTTGGGCGAGGGTCTCCTCTATGGCTACACCTTC. The full variable domain, in which reference TRBV7-8 and TRBJ1-2 provide the parts outside the CDR3, is GAGVSQSPRYKVAKRGQDVALRCDPISGHVSLFWYQQALGQGPEFLTYFQNEAQLDKSGLPSDRFFAERPEGSVSTLKIQRTQQEDSAVYLCASSLGEGLLYGYTFGSGTRLTVV.

The rearrangement links TRBV6-1 to TRBJ2-1; TRBD1 is a possible D gene (6 bases). Germline-derived CDR1 and CDR2 are MNHNS and SASEGT. V gave up 1 base and J gave up 4 bases, with 8 bases separating them. This CDR3 comprises 14 residues. For the CDR3, the DNA is TGTGCCAGCAGTGAAGTAGGGGGTTACAATGAGCAGTTCTTC. Translated, it gives CASSEVGGYNEQFF.

This chain joins TRBV5-4 and TRBJ2-6; no clear D. CDR1 SGHNT and CDR2 YYREEE come from the germline V gene (reference sequence). The CDR3 consists of 17 residues. The V gene lost 4 bases and the J gene lost 0 bases, with 14 bases spanning the gap. The CDR3 reads CASSRPGLHSGANVLTF. The CDR3 nucleotides read TGTGCCAGCAGCCGGCCGGGTTTGCACTCTGGGGCCAACGTCCTGACTTTC.

V and J are TRBV10-3 and TRBJ2-3; 8 bases are a match to TRBD1. The CDR3 consists of 15 residues. V shed 2 bases, J shed 7 bases, and the junction held 8 bases outside the gene matches. Germline V gene data show CDR1 as ENHRY and CDR2 as SYGVKD. The CDR3 sequence: CAISERDRGPNTQYF. The CDR3 DNA is TGTGCCATCAGTGAGCGAGACAGGGGCCCCAATACGCAGTATTTT.

The V gene is TRBV7-9, the J gene TRBJ1-6; D is ambiguous. The germline gives CDR1 SEHNR, CDR2 FQNEAQ (reference sequence). This CDR3 has 12 amino acids. Trimming removed 3 bases from V and 7 bases from J, with 4 bases in between. The CDR3 nucleotides read TGTGCCAGCAGCTTTCCGAATTCACCCCTCCACTTT. Its protein product is CASSFPNSPLHF.

This sequence joins TRBV6-5 and TRBJ1-2; no firm D call. Germline V lookup: CDR1 MNHEY, CDR2 SVGAGI. The CDR3 has 15 amino acids. V lost 8 bases to trimming and J lost 0 bases, with 16 bases between them. The CDR3: CASEPADRANYGYTF. CDR3 bases: TGTGCCAGCGAACCCGCCGATCGAGCTAACTATGGCTACACCTTC.